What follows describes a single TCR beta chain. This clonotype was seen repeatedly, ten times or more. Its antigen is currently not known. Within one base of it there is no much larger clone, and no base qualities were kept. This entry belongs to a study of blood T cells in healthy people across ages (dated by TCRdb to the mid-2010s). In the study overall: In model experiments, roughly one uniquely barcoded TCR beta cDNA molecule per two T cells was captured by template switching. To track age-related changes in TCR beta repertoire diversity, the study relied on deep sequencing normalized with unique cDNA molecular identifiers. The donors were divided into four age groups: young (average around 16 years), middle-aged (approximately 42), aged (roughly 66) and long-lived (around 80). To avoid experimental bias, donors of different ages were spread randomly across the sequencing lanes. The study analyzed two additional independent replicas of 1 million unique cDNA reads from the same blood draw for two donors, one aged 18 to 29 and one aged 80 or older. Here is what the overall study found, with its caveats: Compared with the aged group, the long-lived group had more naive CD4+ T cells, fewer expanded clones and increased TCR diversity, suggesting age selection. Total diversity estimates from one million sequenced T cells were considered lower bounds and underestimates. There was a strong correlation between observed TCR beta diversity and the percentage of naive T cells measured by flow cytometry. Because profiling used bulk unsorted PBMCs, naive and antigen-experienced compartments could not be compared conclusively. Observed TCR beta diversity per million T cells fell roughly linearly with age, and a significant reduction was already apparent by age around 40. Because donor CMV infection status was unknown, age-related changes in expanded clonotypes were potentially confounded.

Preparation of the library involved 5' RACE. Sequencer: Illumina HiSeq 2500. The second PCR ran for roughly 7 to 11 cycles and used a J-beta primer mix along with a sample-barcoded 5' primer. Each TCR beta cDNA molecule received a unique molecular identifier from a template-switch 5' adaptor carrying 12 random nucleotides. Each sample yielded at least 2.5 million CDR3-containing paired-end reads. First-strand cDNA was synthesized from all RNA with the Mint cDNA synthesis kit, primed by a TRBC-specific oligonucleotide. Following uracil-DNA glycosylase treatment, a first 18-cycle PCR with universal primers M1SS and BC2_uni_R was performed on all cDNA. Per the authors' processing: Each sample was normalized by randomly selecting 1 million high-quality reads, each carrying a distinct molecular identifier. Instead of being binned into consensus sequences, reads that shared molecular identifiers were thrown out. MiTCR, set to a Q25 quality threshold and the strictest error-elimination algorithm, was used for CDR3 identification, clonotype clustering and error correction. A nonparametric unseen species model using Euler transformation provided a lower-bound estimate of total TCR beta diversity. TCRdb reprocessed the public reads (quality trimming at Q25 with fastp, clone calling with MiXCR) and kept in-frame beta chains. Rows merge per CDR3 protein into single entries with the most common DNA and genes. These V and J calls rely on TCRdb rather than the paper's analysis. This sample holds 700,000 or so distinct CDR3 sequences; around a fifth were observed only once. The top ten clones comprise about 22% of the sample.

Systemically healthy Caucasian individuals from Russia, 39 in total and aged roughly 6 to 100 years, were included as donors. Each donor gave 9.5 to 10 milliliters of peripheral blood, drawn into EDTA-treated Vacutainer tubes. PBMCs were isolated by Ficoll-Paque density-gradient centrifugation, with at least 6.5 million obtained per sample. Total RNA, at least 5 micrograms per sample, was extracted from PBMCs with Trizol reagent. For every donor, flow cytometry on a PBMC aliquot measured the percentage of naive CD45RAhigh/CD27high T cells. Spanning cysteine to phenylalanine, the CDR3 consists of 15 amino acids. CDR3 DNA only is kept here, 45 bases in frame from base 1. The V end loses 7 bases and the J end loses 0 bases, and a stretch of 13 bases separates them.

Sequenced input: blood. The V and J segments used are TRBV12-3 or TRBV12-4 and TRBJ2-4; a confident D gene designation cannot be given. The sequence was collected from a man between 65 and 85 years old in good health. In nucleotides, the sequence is TGTGCCAGCACACTCACGCAAGGAGCCAAAAACATTCAGTACTTC. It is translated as CASTLTQGAKNIQYF.